This T cell receptor beta chain was retrieved from a study of shared clonotypes between healthy human individuals. The genomic DNA of each subset was split evenly across several immunoSEQ plates. TCRdb's copy holds only in-frame clones and misses some; the assay was immunoSEQ multiplex PCR. The sample carries about 470,000 clones, roughly three quarters recorded once. Only Caucasian adults living in Nashville, Tennessee served as donors. To note about this clone: Its antigen remains unidentified.

The CDR3 is 14 residues long. Germline-derived CDR1 and CDR2 are SGHAT and FQNNGV. V lost 2 bases and J 5 bases, leaving 12 bases between the germline ends. Whole-study results and caveats: Collection of samples was limited to blood; tissue repertoires likely differ. Genetic and exposure-history diversity was limited by the small donor number.

The sequence was collected from a woman in her 40s in good health. Some clones in this sample may be carry-over from other donors' samples. This sequence joins TRBV11-2 and TRBJ1-1, with a possible D match to TRBD1 (5 bases). The specimen sequenced was PBMCs. CDR3 amino acids: CASSLYGADTEAFF. Here the CDR3 DNA reads TGTGCCAGCAGCTTATACGGGGCTGATACTGAAGCTTTCTTT.